Listed below are T cell receptor beta chains from one sample, sequenced in a study of beta chain features in type 1 diabetes. Sequenced by immunoSEQ multiplex PCR; TCRdb stores in-frame clones only, minus some. Of 35,000 to 45,000 clones detected, about 68% appear once; the ten largest clones hold around 1.7%. Sequenced: Tregs from blood. The receptors were sampled from a man aged 30 to 45 with type 1 diabetes. Some clones in this sample may be carry-over from other donors' samples. The CDR3 runs from the conserved cysteine through the conserved F or W. The order of the fields is clone size, CDR3 length, V gene, J gene, D gene, CDR3 DNA, CDR3 protein. D genes are given only for firm matches. Part of the rows lack a size; the others show once, few, many or a class for expanded clones.

size: once
length: 13
V: TRBV6-5
J: TRBJ1-1
D: TRBD1
DNA: TGTGCCAGCGATAGGGGGCCGGGCACTGAAGCTTTCTTT
CDR3: CASDRGPGTEAFF

size: .
length: 16
V: TRBV4-1
J: TRBJ2-7
D: TRBD2
DNA: TGCGCCAGCAGCCGTGCGGGACTAGCGGGAGTTAACGAGCAGTACTTC
CDR3: CASSRAGLAGVNEQYF

size: few
length: 15
V: TRBV27
J: TRBJ2-7
D: .
DNA: TGTGCCAGCAGCAATTGGGGACTCCCCACCCTCGAGCAGTACTTC
CDR3: CASSNWGLPTLEQYF

size: .
length: 14
V: TRBV6-5
J: TRBJ2-3
D: .
DNA: TGTGCCAGCAGTCGAACCTTACTCGTAGATACGCAGTATTTT
CDR3: CASSRTLLVDTQYF

size: .
length: 12
V: TRBV6-1
J: TRBJ1-5
D: .
DNA: TGTGCCAGCCATCGGAGCAATCAGCCCCAGCATTTT
CDR3: CASHRSNQPQHF

size: .
length: 13
V: TRBV18
J: TRBJ2-1
D: .
DNA: TGTGCCAGCTCACCCCAACAGCCTAATGAGCAGTTCTTC
CDR3: CASSPQQPNEQFF

size: .
length: 14
V: TRBV25-1
J: TRBJ2-3
D: TRBD1
DNA: TGTGCCAGCTCGGGACAGCTTTCCACAGATACGCAGTATTTT
CDR3: CASSGQLSTDTQYF

size: few
length: 14
V: TRBV10-3
J: TRBJ2-7
D: TRBD2
DNA: TGTGCCATCAGTGTTGGGGCGGGGGGGTACGAGCAGTACTTC
CDR3: CAISVGAGGYEQYF

size: .
length: 14
V: TRBV5-4
J: TRBJ2-7
D: .
DNA: TGTGCCAGCAGCCCCCAGACAGGAACCTACGAGCAGTACTTC
CDR3: CASSPQTGTYEQYF

size: once
length: 16
V: TRBV14
J: TRBJ2-3
D: TRBD2
DNA: TGTGCCAGCAGCAACCGCAGCGGGGTATACACAGATACGCAGTATTTT
CDR3: CASSNRSGVYTDTQYF

size: .
length: 15
V: TRBV5-1
J: TRBJ2-7
D: TRBD1
DNA: TGCGCCAGCAGCTTGGAGCCGGGACAGGCCTACGAGCAGTACTTC
CDR3: CASSLEPGQAYEQYF

size: .
length: 17
V: TRBV5-4
J: TRBJ2-6
D: TRBD2
DNA: TGTGCCAGCAGCTTGGCGGGACTAGTTGCTGGGGCCAACGTCCTGACTTTC
CDR3: CASSLAGLVAGANVLTF